The clone carrying this TCR beta chain has ten or more counts. Its target is not known. Stable Graves' hyperthyroidism denoted no ophthalmopathy progression over 18 months. Lactation, pregnancy, other autoimmune disease or uncontrolled infection excluded patients. Diagnostic decisions used clinical symptoms, serum thyroxine and TRAb, thyroid ultrasound and orbital computed tomography. This sample is part of a study of T cells in Graves' hyperthyroidism and ophthalmopathy. Study conclusions and caveats: Using 13 V-J features, a model discriminated ophthalmopathy from stable hyperthyroidism.

Deletions cut 3 bases from V and 7 bases from J, with 9 bases between. CDR3 size: 12 residues. TCR beta CDR3 sequences were amplified from RNA transcripts. When the TCR CDR3 underwent first-round RT-PCR, the HTBI primer set was used. TCRdb fed the multiplex PCR reads into MiXCR, producing one record per CDR3 protein. The sample lists about 710,000 distinct CDR3 sequences, 16% seen once, with around 8.1% in the top ten. What was sequenced was blood. The TCR comes from a man aged 18 to 30 with Graves' hyperthyroidism. J is TRBJ1-1 and V is TRBV12-3 or TRBV12-4; D uncertain. The CDR3 spells CASSLGGVEAFF. CDR3 bases: TGTGCCAGCAGTTTGGGAGGAGTTGAAGCTTTCTTT.